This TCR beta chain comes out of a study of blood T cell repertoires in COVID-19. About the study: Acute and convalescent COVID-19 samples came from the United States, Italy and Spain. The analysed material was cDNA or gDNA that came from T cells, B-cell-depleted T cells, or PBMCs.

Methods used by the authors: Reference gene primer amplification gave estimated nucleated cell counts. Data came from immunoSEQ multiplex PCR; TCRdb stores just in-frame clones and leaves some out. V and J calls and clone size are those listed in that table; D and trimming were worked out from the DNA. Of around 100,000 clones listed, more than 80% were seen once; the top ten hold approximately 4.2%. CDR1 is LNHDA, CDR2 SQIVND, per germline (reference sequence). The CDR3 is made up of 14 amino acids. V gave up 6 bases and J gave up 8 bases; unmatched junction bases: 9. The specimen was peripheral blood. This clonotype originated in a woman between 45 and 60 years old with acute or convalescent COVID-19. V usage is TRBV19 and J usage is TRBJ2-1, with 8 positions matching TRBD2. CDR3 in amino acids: CASRTGGGWDEQFF. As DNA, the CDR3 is TGTGCCAGTAGAACCGGGGGGGGATGGGATGAGCAGTTCTTC.